One and the same sample provided the 17 T cell receptor beta chains below, sequenced in a study of shared clonotypes between healthy human individuals. Assay: immunoSEQ multiplex PCR; the TCRdb copy retains only in-frame clones and omits some. Of 2,500,000 or so clones listed, roughly 93% are singletons. The sequenced material came from naive CD4+ T cells from PBMCs. Indicated subset: CD45RA+ positively selected. Every receptor here comes from a man younger than 35 in good health. Some clones in this sample may be carry-over from other donors' samples.

The chain links TRBV28 to TRBJ2-1, with a weak D call TRBD2 (6 bases). CDR1 MDHEN and CDR2 SYDVKM come from the germline V gene. V was pared by 10 bases and J by 8 bases, with 15 bases between. This CDR3 comprises 12 residues. The CDR3 nucleotides read TGTGCCACCGGGAGCACGCGGCATGAGCAGTTCTTC. Protein sequence: CATGSTRHEQFF.

The V and J genes are TRBV2 and TRBJ2-7, with 10 positions matching TRBD1. The CDR3 totals 17 residues. Per the germline V gene, CDR1 is SNHLY and CDR2 is FYNNEI. V trimming: 10 bases; J trimming: 4 bases; junction bases outside the gene matches: 19. CDR3 in amino acids: CAILSRGPGQGFYEQYF. CDR3 DNA sequence: TGTGCCATCCTTTCCCGGGGACCGGGACAGGGGTTTTACGAGCAGTACTTC. Full variable domain (missing parts from reference TRBV2 and TRBJ2-7): EPEVTQTPSHQVTQMGQEVILRCVPISNHLYFYWYRQILGQKVEFLVSFYNNEISEKSEIFDDQFSVERPDGSNFTLKIRSTKLEDSAMYFCAILSRGPGQGFYEQYFGPGTRLTVT.

The genes are TRBV30 and TRBJ1-5; no firm D call. The CDR3 spans 13 residues. The germline V gene encodes CDR1 GTSNPN and CDR2 SVGIG (reference sequence). Trimming took 2 bases from V and 5 from J, leaving 10 bases between them. The CDR3: CAWSLAQDQPQHF. The CDR3 coding sequence is TGTGCCTGGAGTTTGGCACAAGATCAGCCCCAGCATTTT. Full variable domain (missing parts from reference TRBV30 and TRBJ1-5): SQTIHQWPATLVQPVGSPLSLECTVEGTSNPNLYWYRQAAGRGLQLLFYSVGIGQISSEVPQNLSASRPQDRQFILSSKKLLLSDSGFYLCAWSLAQDQPQHFGDGTRLSIL.

V gene TRBV6-5 combines with J gene TRBJ1-5; no clear D. V was pared by 3 bases and J by 2 bases, with 8 bases between. The CDR3 totals 14 residues. Germline assignment: CDR1 MNHEY and CDR2 SVGAGI. Here the CDR3 DNA reads TGTGCCAGCAGTTATGGATGGCGCAATCAGCCCCAGCATTTT. This codes for CASSYGWRNQPQHF.

The chain employs TRBV9 and TRBJ2-7, with 10 bases aligning to TRBD2. After removal of 3 bases from V and 1 base from J, the junction contained 7 bases not matched to a gene. In germline, CDR1 is SGDLS, CDR2 YYNGEE. CDR3 length equals 16 residues. CDR3 residues: CASSAHALAGSYEQYF. CDR3 bases: TGTGCCAGCAGCGCCCACGCACTAGCGGGGTCCTACGAGCAGTACTTC.

The rearrangement uses TRBV6-1 and TRBJ1-4; 8 bases are a match to TRBD1. V lost 5 bases to trimming and J lost 5 bases; unmatched junction nucleotides: 7. The CDR3 sequence is 15 residues long. Germline CDR1 and CDR2: MNHNS and SASEGT. The CDR3 here is CASSSPDRGNEKLFF. CDR3 DNA sequence: TGTGCCAGCAGTTCTCCCGACAGGGGCAATGAAAAACTGTTTTTT.

As to this clone: Additional DNA sequences in this sample encode the identical CDR3. The rearrangement uses TRBV2 and TRBJ2-7; no clear D. The CDR3 spans 14 residues. Trimming took off 1 base at V and 1 base at J, with 8 bases between the two ends. The germline V gene encodes CDR1 SNHLY and CDR2 FYNNEI. The CDR3 loop is CASSEGTGSYEQYF. The CDR3 DNA sequence: TGTGCCAGCAGTGAAGGCACCGGGTCCTACGAGCAGTACTTC.

The rearrangement links TRBV28 to TRBJ1-5, with a possible D match to TRBD1 (5 bases). V was trimmed by 10 bases and J by 0 bases, leaving 22 bases between them. The CDR3 totals 17 residues. In germline, CDR1 is MDHEN, CDR2 SYDVKM. In DNA form, the CDR3 reads TGTGCCACCTCACCGGGGGGTTTGGGATATAGCAATCAGCCCCAGCATTTT. The encoded protein is CATSPGGLGYSNQPQHF. The variable domain in full, with the rest retrieved from reference TRBV28 and TRBJ1-5, is DVKVTQSSRYLVKRTGEKVFLECVQDMDHENMFWYRQDPGLGLRLIYFSYDVKMKEKGDIPEGYSVSREKKERFSLILESASTNQTSMYLCATSPGGLGYSNQPQHFGDGTRLSIL.

Comment on this clone: The junction does not match germline at one end; this may be a read error. V is TRBV9 and J is TRBJ2-7; 12 positions agree with TRBD2. CDR1 and CDR2 (germline): SGDLS, YYNGEE. The length of the CDR3 is 15 residues. CDR3 in DNA: TGTGCCAGCAGCGTCCTGGGGCTAGCGGGAGGGGAGCAGTGCTTC. As protein: CASSVLGLAGGEQCF.

The rearrangement joins TRBV21-1 to TRBJ1-2; the table's D gene call, TRBD1, was not cross checked with the DNA. TRBV21-1 is reported as a pseudogene. The length of the CDR3 is 12 residues. In DNA, the CDR3 is TGTGCCAGCAGTTCCCAGGTGAATGGCTACACCTTC. This translates into CASSSQVNGYTF.

The rearrangement links TRBV7-2 to TRBJ1-4, with unresolved D. V was cut by 7 bases and J by 0 bases, with 9 bases left in between. This CDR3 has 14 residues. Germline values: CDR1 SGHTA, CDR2 FQGNSA. CDR3 loop: CASTRWATNEKLFF. CDR3 nucleotide sequence: TGTGCCAGCACCCGGTGGGCAACTAATGAAAAACTGTTTTTT.

The rearrangement joins TRBV5-1 to TRBJ2-1; 7 bases are shared with TRBD1. This CDR3 is 15 amino acids long. V lost 2 bases to trimming and J lost 9 bases; unmatched junction nucleotides: 11. The germline CDR1 and CDR2 sequences are SGHRS and YFSETQ. For the CDR3, the DNA is TGCGCCAGCAGCTTAACCCTGACAGGGTCAGCTGAGCAGTTCTTC. Translation gives CASSLTLTGSAEQFF.

This chain links TRBV18 with TRBJ1-1; D might be TRBD1 (5 bases). The V end was cut by 3 bases, the J end by 6 bases, with 14 bases between. The CDR3 is 14 amino acids. Germline V gene data show CDR1 as KGHSH and CDR2 as LQKENI. The CDR3 DNA reads as TGTGCCAGCTCACCTAGGCAGGGAAGTGCTGAAGCTTTCTTT. Its protein product is CASSPRQGSAEAFF.

This sequence joins TRBV28 and TRBJ1-2; a weak D match, TRBD1 (5 bases). V was pared by 5 bases and J by 4 bases, with 11 bases between. Germline CDR1 reads MDHEN; CDR2 reads SYDVKM. CDR3 size: 13 residues. This chain's CDR3 is CASSKGLVYGYTF. The CDR3, as DNA: TGTGCCAGCAGTAAGGGACTTGTCTATGGCTACACCTTC.

With regard to this clone: The same CDR3 also results from other DNA sequences found in this sample. The chain is built from TRBV18 and TRBJ2-1; D unresolved. V lost 3 bases, J lost 6 bases, and 3 bases lay in between. This CDR3 comprises 11 residues. CDR1 and CDR2 (germline): KGHSH, LQKENI. The chain's CDR3 is CASSPSNEQFF. CDR3 DNA: TGTGCCAGCTCACCGAGCAATGAGCAGTTCTTC.

The chain has TRBV18 and TRBJ2-5; D might be TRBD1 or TRBD2, each matching 7 bases. With 5 bases removed from V and 1 base from J, the gap between germline ends came to 17 bases. The CDR3 length is 16 residues. Germline-derived CDR1 and CDR2 are KGHSH and LQKENI. This chain's CDR3 is CASSSQGLAVQETQYF. CDR3 in DNA: TGTGCCAGCTCATCACAGGGGCTAGCGGTCCAAGAGACCCAGTACTTC.

The rearrangement joins TRBV30 to TRBJ1-1; no clear D. V was cut by 3 bases and J by 4 bases, with 12 bases left in between. CDR3 length equals 13 residues. Germline CDR1 and CDR2: GTSNPN and SVGIG (reference sequence). CDR3 sequence (DNA): TGTGCCTGGAGGAAAATCGCGGGCACTGAAGCTTTCTTT. Its protein is CAWRKIAGTEAFF.